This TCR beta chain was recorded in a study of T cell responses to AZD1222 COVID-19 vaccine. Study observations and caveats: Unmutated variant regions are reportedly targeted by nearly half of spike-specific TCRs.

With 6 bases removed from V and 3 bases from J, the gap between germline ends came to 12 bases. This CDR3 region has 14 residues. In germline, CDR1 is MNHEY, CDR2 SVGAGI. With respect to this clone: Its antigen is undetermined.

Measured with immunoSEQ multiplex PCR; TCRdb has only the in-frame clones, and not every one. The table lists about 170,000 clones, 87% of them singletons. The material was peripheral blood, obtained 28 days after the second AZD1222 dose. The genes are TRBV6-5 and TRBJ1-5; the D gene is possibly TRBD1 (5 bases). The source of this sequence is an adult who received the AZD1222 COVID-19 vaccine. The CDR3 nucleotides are TGTGCCAGCAGCCGTGGGGGACCCAATCAGCCCCAGCATTTT. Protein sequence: CASSRGGPNQPQHF.